This section outlines one T cell receptor (beta chain) sequence together with its context. The method was immunoSEQ multiplex PCR; TCRdb's version includes in-frame clones alone and lacks a portion of them. The sample includes tens of thousands of clones, about 92% seen only once; the top ten take about 5%. The sample originates from a study of T cell changes during pregnancy in multiple sclerosis. CDR1 is SEHNR and CDR2 is FQNEAQ in the germline V gene (reference sequence). V was pared by 1 base and J by 0 bases, with 3 bases between. The CDR3 extends over 13 amino acids. The sequenced sample was CD8+ T cells from peripheral blood mononuclear cells, obtained in the first trimester of pregnancy. V gene TRBV7-9 combines with J gene TRBJ2-5; D ambiguous. The receptor comes from a female donor with multiple sclerosis, enrolled in a pregnancy study. CDR3 DNA: TGTGCCAGCAGCTTAGTCTACCAAGAGACCCAGTACTTC. As protein: CASSLVYQETQYF.